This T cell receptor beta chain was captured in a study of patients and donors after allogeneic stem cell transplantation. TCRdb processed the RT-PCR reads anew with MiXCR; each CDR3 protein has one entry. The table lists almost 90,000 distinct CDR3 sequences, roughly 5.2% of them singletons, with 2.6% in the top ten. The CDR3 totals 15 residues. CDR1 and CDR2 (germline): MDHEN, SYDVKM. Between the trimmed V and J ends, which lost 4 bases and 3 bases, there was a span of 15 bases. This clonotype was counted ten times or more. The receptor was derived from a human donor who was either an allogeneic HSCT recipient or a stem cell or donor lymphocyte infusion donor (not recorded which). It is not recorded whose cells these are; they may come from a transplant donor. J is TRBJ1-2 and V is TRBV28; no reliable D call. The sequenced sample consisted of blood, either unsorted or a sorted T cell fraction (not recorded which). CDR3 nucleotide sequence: TGTGCCAGCAGTTCGGTAGCAGCTACCTACTATGGCTACACCTTC. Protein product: CASSSVAATYYGYTF.